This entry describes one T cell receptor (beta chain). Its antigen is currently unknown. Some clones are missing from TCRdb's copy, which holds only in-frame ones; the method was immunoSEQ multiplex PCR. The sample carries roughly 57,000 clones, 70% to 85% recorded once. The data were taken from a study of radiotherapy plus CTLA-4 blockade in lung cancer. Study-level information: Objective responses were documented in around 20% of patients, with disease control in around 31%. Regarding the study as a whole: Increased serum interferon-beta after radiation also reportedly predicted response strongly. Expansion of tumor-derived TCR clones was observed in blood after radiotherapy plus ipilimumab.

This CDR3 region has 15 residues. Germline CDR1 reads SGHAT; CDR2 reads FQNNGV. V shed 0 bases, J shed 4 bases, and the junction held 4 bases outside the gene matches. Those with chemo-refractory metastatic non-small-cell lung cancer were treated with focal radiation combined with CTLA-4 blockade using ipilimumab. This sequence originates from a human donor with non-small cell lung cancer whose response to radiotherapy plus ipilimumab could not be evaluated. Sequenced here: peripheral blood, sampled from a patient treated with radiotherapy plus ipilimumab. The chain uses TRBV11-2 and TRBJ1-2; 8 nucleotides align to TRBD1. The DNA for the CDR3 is TGTGCCAGCAGCTTAGATCTCACAGGGGGCTATGGCTACACCTTC. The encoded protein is CASSLDLTGGYGYTF.